The text below deals with one TCR beta chain. This sample was included in a study of control samples from healthy donors and cancer patients. Clones were sequenced by immunoSEQ multiplex PCR, and TCRdb holds only the in-frame ones, with some missing. The sample holds roughly 180,000 clones, more than 85% seen once. Germline-derived CDR1 and CDR2 are SGHAT and FQNNGV. This CDR3 contains 15 residues. V shed 5 bases and J 1 base; nucleotides not matched to a gene: 4. This clonotype was sampled from a woman aged 35 to 49 in good health. The chain couples TRBV11-2 to TRBJ1-1, with 10 bases fitting TRBD1. The sequenced material came from blood. The CDR3 region has the DNA TGTGCCAGCAGCCCTGACAGGGGGCCGAACACTGAAGCTTTCTTT. This codes for CASSPDRGPNTEAFF.